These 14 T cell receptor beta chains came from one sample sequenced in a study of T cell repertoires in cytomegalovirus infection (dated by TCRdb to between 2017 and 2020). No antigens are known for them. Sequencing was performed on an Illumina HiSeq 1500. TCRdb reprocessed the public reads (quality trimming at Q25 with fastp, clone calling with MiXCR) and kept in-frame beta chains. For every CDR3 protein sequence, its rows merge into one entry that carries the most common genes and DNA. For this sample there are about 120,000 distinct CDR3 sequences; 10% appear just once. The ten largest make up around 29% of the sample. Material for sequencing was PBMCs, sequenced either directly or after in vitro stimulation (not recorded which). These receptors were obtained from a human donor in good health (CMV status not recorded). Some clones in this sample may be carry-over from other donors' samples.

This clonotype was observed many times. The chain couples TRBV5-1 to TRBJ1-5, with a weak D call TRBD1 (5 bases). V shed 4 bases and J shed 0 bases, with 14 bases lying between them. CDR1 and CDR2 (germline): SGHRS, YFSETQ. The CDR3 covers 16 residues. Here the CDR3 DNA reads TGCGCCAGCAGCCTAGGGACCGGTACTAGCAATCAGCCCCAGCATTTT. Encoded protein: CASSLGTGTSNQPQHF.

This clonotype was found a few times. The CDR3 spells CASSQGGADRSTEAFF. For the CDR3, the DNA is TGTGCCAGCAGTCAAGGGGGGGCTGACAGGAGCACTGAAGCTTTCTTT. The chain couples TRBV28 to TRBJ1-1, with D tentatively TRBD1 (6 bases). The CDR3 totals 16 residues. The germline gives CDR1 MDHEN, CDR2 SYDVKM. Trimming removed 5 bases at V and 4 bases at J, with 20 bases between.

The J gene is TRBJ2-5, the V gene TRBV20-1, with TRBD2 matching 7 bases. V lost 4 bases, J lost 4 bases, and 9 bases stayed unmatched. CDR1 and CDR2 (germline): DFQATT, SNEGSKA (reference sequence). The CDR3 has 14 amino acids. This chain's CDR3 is CSATSGGRRETQYF. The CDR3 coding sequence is TGCAGTGCTACTAGCGGAGGAAGGCGAGAGACCCAGTACTTC.

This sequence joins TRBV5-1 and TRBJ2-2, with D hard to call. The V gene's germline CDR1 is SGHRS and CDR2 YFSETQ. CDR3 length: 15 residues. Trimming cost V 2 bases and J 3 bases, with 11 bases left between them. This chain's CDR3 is CASSFETAYTGELFF. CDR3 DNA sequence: TGCGCCAGCAGCTTTGAAACAGCTTACACCGGGGAGCTGTTTTTT.

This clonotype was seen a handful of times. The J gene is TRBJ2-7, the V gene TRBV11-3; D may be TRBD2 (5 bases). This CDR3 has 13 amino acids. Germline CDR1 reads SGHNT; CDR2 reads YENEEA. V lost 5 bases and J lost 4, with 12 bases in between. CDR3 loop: CASSPGVLYEQYV. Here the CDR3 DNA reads TGTGCCAGCAGCCCCGGGGTTTTATACGAGCAGTACGTC.

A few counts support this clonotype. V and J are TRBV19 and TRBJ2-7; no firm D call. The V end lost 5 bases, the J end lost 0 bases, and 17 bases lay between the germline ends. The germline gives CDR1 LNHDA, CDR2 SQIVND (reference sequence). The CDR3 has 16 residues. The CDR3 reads CASSLTRGRSSYEQYF. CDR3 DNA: TGTGCCAGTAGTCTGACTCGCGGTAGGAGCTCCTACGAGCAGTACTTC.

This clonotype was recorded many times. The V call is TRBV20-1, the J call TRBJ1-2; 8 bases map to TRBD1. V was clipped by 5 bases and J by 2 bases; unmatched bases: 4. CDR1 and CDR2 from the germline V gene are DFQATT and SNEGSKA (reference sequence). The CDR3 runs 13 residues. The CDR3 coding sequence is TGCAGTGCTTGGGACAGGAGAAACTATGGCTACACCTTC. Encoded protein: CSAWDRRNYGYTF.

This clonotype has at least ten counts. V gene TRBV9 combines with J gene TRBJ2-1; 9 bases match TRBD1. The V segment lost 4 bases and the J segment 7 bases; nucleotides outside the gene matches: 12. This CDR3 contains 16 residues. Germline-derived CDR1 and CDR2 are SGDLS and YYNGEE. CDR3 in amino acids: CASSNRQDRGENEQFF. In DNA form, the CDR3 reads TGTGCCAGCAGCAACCGACAGGACAGGGGTGAGAATGAGCAGTTCTTC.

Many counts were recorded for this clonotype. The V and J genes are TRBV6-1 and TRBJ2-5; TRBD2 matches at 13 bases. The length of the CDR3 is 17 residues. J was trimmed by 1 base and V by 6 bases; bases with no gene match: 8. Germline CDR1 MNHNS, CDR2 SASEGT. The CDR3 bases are TGTGCCAGCAGCCTCTCGGGACTAGCGGGATTCCAAGAGACCCAGTACTTC. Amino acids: CASSLSGLAGFQETQYF.

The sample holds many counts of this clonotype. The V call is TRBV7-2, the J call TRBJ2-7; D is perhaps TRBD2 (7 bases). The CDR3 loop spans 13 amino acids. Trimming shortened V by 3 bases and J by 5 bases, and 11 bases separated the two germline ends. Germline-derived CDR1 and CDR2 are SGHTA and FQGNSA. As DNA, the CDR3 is TGTGCCAGCAGCTTGGGAGGGGGTAACGAGCAGTACGTC. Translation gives CASSLGGGNEQYV.

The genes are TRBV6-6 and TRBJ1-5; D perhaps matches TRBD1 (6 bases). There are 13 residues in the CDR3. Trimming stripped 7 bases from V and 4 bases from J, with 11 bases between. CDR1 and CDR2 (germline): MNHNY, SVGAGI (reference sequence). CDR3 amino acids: CASTSQGNQPQHF. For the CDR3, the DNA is TGTGCCAGCACTTCCCAGGGGAATCAGCCCCAGCATTTT.

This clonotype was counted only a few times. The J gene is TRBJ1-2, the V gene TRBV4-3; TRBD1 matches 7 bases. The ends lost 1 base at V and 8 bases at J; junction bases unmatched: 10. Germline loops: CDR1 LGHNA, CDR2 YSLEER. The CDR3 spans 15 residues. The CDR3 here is CASSQGQGSLSGYTF. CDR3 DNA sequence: TGCGCCAGCAGCCAAGGACAGGGCTCTTTGAGCGGCTACACCTTC.

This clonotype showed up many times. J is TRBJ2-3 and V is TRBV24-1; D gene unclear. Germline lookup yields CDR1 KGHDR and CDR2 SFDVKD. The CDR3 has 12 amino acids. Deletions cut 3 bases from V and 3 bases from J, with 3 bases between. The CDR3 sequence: CATSDPTDTQYF. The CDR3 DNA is TGTGCCACCAGTGATCCGACAGATACGCAGTATTTT.

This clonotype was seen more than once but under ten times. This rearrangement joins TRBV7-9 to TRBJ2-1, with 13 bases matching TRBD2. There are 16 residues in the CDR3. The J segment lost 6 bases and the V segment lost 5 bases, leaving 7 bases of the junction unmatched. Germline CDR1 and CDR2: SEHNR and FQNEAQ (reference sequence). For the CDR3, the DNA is TGTGCCAGCAGCCAAAGGACTAGCGGGAGTGGCAATGAGCAGTTCTTC. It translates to CASSQRTSGSGNEQFF.